This TCR beta chain was captured in a study of T cells in Graves' hyperthyroidism and ophthalmopathy. Study findings and constraints: Using 13 V-J features, a model discriminated ophthalmopathy from stable hyperthyroidism.

RNA transcripts served as the template for amplifying TCR beta CDR3 regions. A set of HTBI primers served as the primers for a first-round RT-PCR of the TCR CDR3. TCRdb reprocessed the multiplex PCR reads with MiXCR, giving one entry per CDR3 protein. The sample yields approximately 400,000 distinct CDR3 sequences, 11% to 15% seen once. This clonotype showed up many times. The antigen remains unidentified. Germline V CDR1 and CDR2: SQVTM, ANQGSEA. V shed 2 bases, J shed 2 bases, and the junction held 7 bases outside the gene matches. The CDR3 runs to 15 residues. Sequenced sample: blood. The chain combines TRBV29-1 with TRBJ2-3, with 7 bases lining up with TRBD1. This sequence was found in a man aged 45-65 years with Graves' ophthalmopathy. The CDR3 coding sequence is TGCAGCGTTGAATTAGTCGGGACAGCCACAGATACGCAGTATTTT. As protein: CSVELVGTATDTQYF.